This is a list of T cell receptor beta chains from one sample in a study of T-cell reconstitution after alpha-beta-depleted transplantation in children. Using its own MiXCR run on the PCR reads, TCRdb lists one record per CDR3 protein. The top ten hold under 5.5% of the sample, which has approximately 230,000 distinct CDR3 sequences, around 25% seen once. The source material was PBMCs, mostly from graft donor cells, sampled 360 days after TCRalphabeta/CD19-depleted stem cell transplant. The receptors here all came from a female patient aged 2 to 10 who had a stem cell transplant for congenital amegakaryocytic thrombocytopenia, so the T cells may come from the graft donor. The CDR3 runs from the conserved cysteine through the conserved F or W.

V gene: TRBV4-1
J gene: TRBJ2-2
CDR3 protein: CASPYRWATGELFF

V gene: TRBV15
J gene: TRBJ2-3
CDR3 protein: CATSRDGASDTQYF

V gene: TRBV6-4
J gene: TRBJ1-1
CDR3 protein: CASSRFGEGTEAFF

V gene: TRBV29-1
J gene: TRBJ2-3
CDR3 protein: CSVVLLTYSGRATDTQYF

V gene: TRBV9
J gene: TRBJ2-1
CDR3 protein: CASSVRLAGENEQFF

V gene: TRBV20-1
J gene: TRBJ2-1
CDR3 protein: CSELRQGGGNEQFF

V gene: TRBV15
J gene: TRBJ2-3
CDR3 protein: CATSPPPSDTQYF

V gene: TRBV7-7
J gene: TRBJ2-1
CDR3 protein: CASSLPSRGSYNEQFF

V gene: TRBV6-2/TRBV6-3
J gene: TRBJ2-4
CDR3 protein: CASSSPGRGGKNIQYF

V gene: TRBV12-3/TRBV12-4
J gene: TRBJ1-5
CDR3 protein: CASSLRRSNQPQHF

V gene: TRBV27
J gene: TRBJ2-1
CDR3 protein: CASSVRQGSYNEQFF

V gene: TRBV2
J gene: TRBJ1-2
CDR3 protein: CASSEAFQGTYGYTF

V gene: TRBV27
J gene: TRBJ2-3
CDR3 protein: CASTPIRGYTDTQYF

V gene: TRBV28
J gene: TRBJ2-5
CDR3 protein: CASSPLRGGKETQYF

V gene: TRBV29-1
J gene: TRBJ1-1
CDR3 protein: CSVQGDWGTEAFF

V gene: TRBV6-1
J gene: TRBJ1-4
CDR3 protein: CASRAGTNNEKLFF

V gene: TRBV12-3/TRBV12-4
J gene: TRBJ1-3
CDR3 protein: CASSLGGGNTIYF

V gene: TRBV12-3/TRBV12-4
J gene: TRBJ1-5
CDR3 protein: CASSRTGIQPQHF

V gene: TRBV18
J gene: TRBJ2-3
CDR3 protein: CASSPATGSSTDTQYF

V gene: TRBV20-1
J gene: TRBJ2-1
CDR3 protein: CIASGRELNEQFF

V gene: TRBV7-9
J gene: TRBJ1-2
CDR3 protein: CASSLLGQGIYGYTF

V gene: TRBV10-2
J gene: TRBJ2-2
CDR3 protein: CASRITSATGELFF

V gene: TRBV20-1
J gene: TRBJ1-5
CDR3 protein: CSAREPPTGFSNQPQHF

V gene: TRBV4-2
J gene: TRBJ1-5
CDR3 protein: CASSPRQDGQPQHF

V gene: TRBV20-1
J gene: TRBJ1-4
CDR3 protein: CSASQGADEKLFF

V gene: TRBV4-3
J gene: TRBJ1-4
CDR3 protein: CASSQDGGGEKLFF

V gene: TRBV4-3
J gene: TRBJ2-7
CDR3 protein: CASSQRRPEREVSYEQYF

V gene: TRBV20-1
J gene: TRBJ2-7
CDR3 protein: CSARDYSAYEQYF

V gene: TRBV7-3
J gene: TRBJ1-2
CDR3 protein: CASSLNDRGYGYTF

V gene: TRBV6-1
J gene: TRBJ2-7
CDR3 protein: CASSAIPSGPLNYEQYF

V gene: TRBV6-5
J gene: TRBJ1-1
CDR3 protein: CASRAQGKAFF

V gene: TRBV10-3
J gene: TRBJ2-3
CDR3 protein: CAIGGSGGPSTDTQYF

V gene: TRBV5-1
J gene: TRBJ2-2
CDR3 protein: CASSLALTENTGELFF

V gene: TRBV27
J gene: TRBJ1-3
CDR3 protein: CASSPLIPGTSVSSGNTIYF

V gene: TRBV4-2
J gene: TRBJ1-2
CDR3 protein: CASSQVPQGLRVYGYTF

V gene: TRBV20-1
J gene: TRBJ2-5
CDR3 protein: CSAQRPRGLETQYF

V gene: TRBV5-5
J gene: TRBJ1-1
CDR3 protein: CASSFHALNTEAFF

V gene: TRBV27
J gene: TRBJ2-7
CDR3 protein: CASSLVASGREANEQYF

V gene: TRBV28
J gene: TRBJ2-2
CDR3 protein: CASSWGRPNTGELFF

V gene: TRBV5-1
J gene: TRBJ1-4
CDR3 protein: CASSLTGVDNEKLFF

V gene: TRBV20-1
J gene: TRBJ2-7
CDR3 protein: CSARVPAGGRYEQYF

V gene: TRBV5-1
J gene: TRBJ1-1
CDR3 protein: CASSLGGQGVLMNTEAFF

V gene: TRBV9
J gene: TRBJ2-1
CDR3 protein: CASSAPWARSGGADEQFF

V gene: TRBV9
J gene: TRBJ2-1
CDR3 protein: CASSFRGSNEQFF

V gene: TRBV6-1
J gene: TRBJ2-1
CDR3 protein: CASSRPSYAGAYNEQFF

V gene: TRBV6-2/TRBV6-3
J gene: TRBJ2-2
CDR3 protein: CASSSYLPGLAAGELFF

V gene: TRBV10-3
J gene: TRBJ1-5
CDR3 protein: CAISSGTGGAGNQPQHF

V gene: TRBV5-1
J gene: TRBJ1-2
CDR3 protein: CASSPALTGGLFVYTF

V gene: TRBV27
J gene: TRBJ2-2
CDR3 protein: CASSFMVGSGELFF

V gene: TRBV11-3
J gene: TRBJ2-5
CDR3 protein: CASSLGHELGTKYF

V gene: TRBV6-6
J gene: TRBJ2-5
CDR3 protein: CASSPLRETQYF

V gene: TRBV18
J gene: TRBJ2-3
CDR3 protein: CASSPGLGTTDTQYF